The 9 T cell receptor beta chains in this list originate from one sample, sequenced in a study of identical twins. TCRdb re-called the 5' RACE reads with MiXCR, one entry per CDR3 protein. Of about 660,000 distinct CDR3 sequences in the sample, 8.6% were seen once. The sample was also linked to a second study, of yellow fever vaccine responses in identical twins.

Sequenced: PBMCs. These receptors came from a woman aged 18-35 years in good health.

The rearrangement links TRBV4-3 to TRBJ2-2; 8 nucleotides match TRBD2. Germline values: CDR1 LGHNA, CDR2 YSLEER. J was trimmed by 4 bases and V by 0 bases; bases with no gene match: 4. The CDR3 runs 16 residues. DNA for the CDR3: TGCGCCAGCAGCCAAGATAGCGGGACCGGCACCGGGGAGCTGTTTTTT. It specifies CASSQDSGTGTGELFF.

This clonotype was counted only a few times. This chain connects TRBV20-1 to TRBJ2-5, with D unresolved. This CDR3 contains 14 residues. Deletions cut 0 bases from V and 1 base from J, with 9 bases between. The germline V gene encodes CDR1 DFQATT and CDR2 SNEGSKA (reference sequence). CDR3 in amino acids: CSARDLGFQETQYF. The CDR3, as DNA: TGCAGTGCTAGAGATCTCGGCTTCCAAGAGACCCAGTACTTC.

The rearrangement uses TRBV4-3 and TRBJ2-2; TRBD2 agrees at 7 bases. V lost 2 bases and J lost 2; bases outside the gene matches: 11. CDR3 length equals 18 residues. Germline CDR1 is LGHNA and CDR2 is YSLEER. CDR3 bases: TGCGCCAGCAGCCAATATGGACTAGTGTGGGCCAACACCGGGGAGCTGTTTTTT. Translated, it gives CASSQYGLVWANTGELFF.

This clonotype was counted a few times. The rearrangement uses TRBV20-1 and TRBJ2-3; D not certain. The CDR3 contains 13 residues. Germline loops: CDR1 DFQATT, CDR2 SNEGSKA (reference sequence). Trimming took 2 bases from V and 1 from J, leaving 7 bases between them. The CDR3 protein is CSARWAGTDTQYF. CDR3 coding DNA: TGCAGTGCTAGATGGGCAGGCACAGATACGCAGTATTTT.

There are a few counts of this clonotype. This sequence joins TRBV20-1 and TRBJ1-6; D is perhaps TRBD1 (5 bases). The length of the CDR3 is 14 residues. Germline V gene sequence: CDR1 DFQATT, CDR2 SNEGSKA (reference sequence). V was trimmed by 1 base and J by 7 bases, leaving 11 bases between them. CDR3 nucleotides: TGCAGTGCTAGAGTTAGGGGTGTGAATTCACCCCTCCACTTT. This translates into CSARVRGVNSPLHF.

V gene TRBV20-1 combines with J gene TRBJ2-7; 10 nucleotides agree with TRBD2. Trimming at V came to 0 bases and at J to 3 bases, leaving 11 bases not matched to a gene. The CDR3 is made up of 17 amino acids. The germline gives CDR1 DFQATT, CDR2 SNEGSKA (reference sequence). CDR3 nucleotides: TGCAGTGCTAGAGATAGGGGGGAAGGACTAGCGGTCTACGAGCAGTACTTC. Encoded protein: CSARDRGEGLAVYEQYF.

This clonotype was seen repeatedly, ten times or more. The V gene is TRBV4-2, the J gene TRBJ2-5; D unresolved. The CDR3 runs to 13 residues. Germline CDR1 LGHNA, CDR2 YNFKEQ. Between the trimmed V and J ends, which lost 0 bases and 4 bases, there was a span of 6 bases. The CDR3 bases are TGTGCCAGCAGCCAAGAGTTAGGAGAGACCCAGTACTTC. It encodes CASSQELGETQYF.

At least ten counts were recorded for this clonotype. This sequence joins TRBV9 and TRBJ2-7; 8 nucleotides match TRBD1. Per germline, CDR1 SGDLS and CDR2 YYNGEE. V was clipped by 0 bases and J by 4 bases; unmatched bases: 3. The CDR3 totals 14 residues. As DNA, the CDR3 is TGTGCCAGCAGCGTAGCAGGGGGCGGGTACGAGCAGTACTTC. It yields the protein CASSVAGGGYEQYF. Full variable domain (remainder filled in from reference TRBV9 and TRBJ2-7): DSGVTQTPKHLITATGQRVTLRCSPRSGDLSVYWYQQSLDQGLQFLIQYYNGEERAKGNILERFSAQQFPDLHSELNLSSLELGDSALYFCASSVAGGGYEQYFGPGTRLTVT.

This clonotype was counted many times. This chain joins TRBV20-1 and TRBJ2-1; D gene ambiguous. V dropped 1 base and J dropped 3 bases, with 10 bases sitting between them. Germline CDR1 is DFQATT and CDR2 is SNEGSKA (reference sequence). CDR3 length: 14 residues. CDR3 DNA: TGCAGTGCTAGAGGGCAGATTGACTACAATGAGCAGTTCTTC. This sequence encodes CSARGQIDYNEQFF.